Listed below are T cell receptor beta chains from one sample, sequenced in a study of T cells in Graves' hyperthyroidism and ophthalmopathy. TCRdb processed the multiplex PCR reads anew with MiXCR; each CDR3 protein has one entry. Among around 240,000 distinct CDR3 sequences, 15% to 20% were seen once, and the ten largest hold around 28%. The source material was blood. Receptors originate from a woman under 30 with Graves' ophthalmopathy. Each CDR3 is given with its conserved first and last residue.

V	J	CDR3
TRBV20-1	TRBJ1-6	CSAREGRQNSPLHF
TRBV7-2	TRBJ2-1	CASSLARGGPRGHNEQFF
TRBV7-3	TRBJ1-2	CASSLRPGREGGYTF
TRBV20-1	TRBJ2-7	CSGQETYEQYF
TRBV14	TRBJ2-7	CASSRDRGLEQYF
TRBV9	TRBJ2-2	CASSTRTVGTGELFF
TRBV7-9	TRBJ2-1	CASGPSGRGHEQFF
TRBV30	TRBJ2-3	CAWSVVGTTDTQYF
TRBV20-1	TRBJ1-5	CSARDRRSNQPQHF
TRBV11-2	TRBJ2-3	CASSLTSSTDTQYF
TRBV19	TRBJ1-5	CASSIWLGAAQPQHF
TRBV20-1	TRBJ2-2	CSASGGPGGLTPTGELFF
TRBV28	TRBJ2-3	CASSLPGRTSVFADTQYF
TRBV18	TRBJ2-5	CASSASGGPETQYF
TRBV7-7	TRBJ2-3	CASSLSGATDTQYF
TRBV3-1	TRBJ1-2	CASSQVKPIYGYTF
TRBV2	TRBJ2-7	CASSGYYEQYF
TRBV3-1	TRBJ2-7	CASSQDGREGPEQYF
TRBV5-1	TRBJ1-2	CASSLSQNYGYTF
TRBV28	TRBJ1-2	CASSPAERPYGYTF
TRBV5-1	TRBJ1-2	CASSSGQGAYYGYTF
TRBV7-6	TRBJ2-2	CASSERTGLRTGELFF
TRBV12-3/TRBV12-4	TRBJ1-4	CASSYTIGRAATEKLFF
TRBV19	TRBJ1-2	CASSPGQGPSAYGYTF
TRBV28	TRBJ2-1	CASSPTRGSSYNEQFF
TRBV20-1	TRBJ1-1	CSAWRDRGSWSTEAFF
TRBV7-9	TRBJ1-1	CASMNRQKLKDTEAFF
TRBV18	TRBJ2-5	CATTRLAGEETQYF
TRBV28	TRBJ2-1	CASSHLARGLYNEQFF
TRBV6-1	TRBJ1-1	CASSYLAPMNTEAFF
TRBV19	TRBJ2-1	CASSGPWTSGIQKFF
TRBV15	TRBJ2-7	CATSTPSGTGNHEQYF